The clone carrying this TCR beta chain was observed many times. Construction of the TCRbeta library involved unique molecular identifiers. MiXCR was run by TCRdb on the PCR reads, yielding one entry per CDR3 protein. The data hold 180,000 or so distinct CDR3 sequences, with 6.3% observed a single time. This sample stems from a study of T-cell reconstitution after alpha-beta-depleted transplantation in children. Germline-derived CDR1 and CDR2 are MNHEY and SVGEGT. The V and J ends lost 4 bases and 4 bases, in that order; junction bases with no gene match: 6. This CDR3 contains 15 residues. This TCR was sampled from a girl in the first two years of life with combined immunodeficiency, due to receive a stem cell transplant. The J gene is TRBJ1-1, the V gene TRBV6-2 or TRBV6-3; 10 bases are a match to TRBD1. The specimen comprised PBMCs, sampled before TCRalphabeta/CD19-depleted stem cell transplant. The CDR3, as DNA: TGTGCCAGCAGTTCCCCTGGACAGGGGGGCACTGAAGCTTTCTTT. It translates to CASSSPGQGGTEAFF.